What follows describes a single T cell receptor (beta chain). Its antigen is not known. Scientists made TCR beta libraries using quantitative 5'-RACE with molecular barcodes. TCRdb itself ran the 5' RACE reads through MiXCR, one entry per CDR3 protein. The data show some 200,000 distinct CDR3 sequences, about 7% seen once. This record belongs to a study of CD8 T cells in ankylosing spondylitis. Points from the study as a whole: What appeared characteristic of ankylosing spondylitis blood was a TCR beta motif of several highly homologous variants. Clones linked to disease were reported to show significant enrichment in matched ankylosing spondylitis synovial fluid.

The CDR3 runs to 14 residues. Per the germline V gene, CDR1 is MNHEY and CDR2 is SVGAGI. The trim removed 2 bases at V and 6 bases at J, leaving 6 bases unmatched. The sequence derives from a male donor with ankylosing spondylitis. The V gene is TRBV6-5, the J gene TRBJ2-7, with TRBD1 identical over 8 bases. Material for sequencing was blood, either unsorted or a sorted T cell fraction (not recorded which). This CDR3 is CASSYRQGSGEQYF. The DNA for the CDR3 is TGTGCCAGCAGTTACCGACAGGGGTCAGGCGAGCAGTACTTC.